This entry lists 13 T cell receptor beta chains sequenced from one sample in a study of T cell responses to AZD1222 COVID-19 vaccine. Here immunoSEQ multiplex PCR was the method, and the copy in TCRdb shows in-frame clones only, minus some. This table holds fewer than 150,000 clones, roughly 92% found once. Material: peripheral blood, obtained 28 days after the second AZD1222 dose. The receptors shown here come from an adult who received the AZD1222 COVID-19 vaccine.

The chain combines TRBV7-8 with TRBJ1-3; a possible D gene is TRBD1 (5 bases). The CDR3 runs 14 residues. Germline V gene lookup returns CDR1 SGHVS and CDR2 FQNEAQ. V lost 4 bases and J lost 0, with 7 bases in between. In DNA form, the CDR3 reads TGTGCCAGCAGCTGGGGCCTCTCTGGAAACACCATATATTTT. Its translation: CASSWGLSGNTIYF.

The genes are TRBV2 and TRBJ1-2, with D unresolved. CDR1 and CDR2 from the germline V gene are SNHLY and FYNNEI. This CDR3 spans 13 amino acids. Trimming took off 7 bases at V and 6 bases at J, with 15 bases between the two ends. The CDR3 spells CASTLIKGDGYTF. The CDR3 region has the DNA TGTGCCAGCACCCTGATCAAGGGAGATGGCTACACCTTC.

The gene calls are TRBV5-5 and TRBJ1-6; no clear D gene. The V end lost 7 bases, the J end lost 0 bases, and 11 bases lay between the germline ends. The CDR3 has 15 residues. The germline gives CDR1 SGHKS, CDR2 YYEKEE (reference sequence). The CDR3 DNA sequence: TGTGCCAGCCTACAGAGGTTCTCCTATAATTCACCCCTCCACTTT. This sequence encodes CASLQRFSYNSPLHF.

V and J are TRBV7-2 and TRBJ2-2, with unresolved D. The germline gives CDR1 SGHTA, CDR2 FQGNSA. V was pared by 3 bases and J by 7 bases, with 9 bases between. The CDR3 sequence is 13 residues long. The CDR3 protein is CASSFEPGGELFF. CDR3 coding DNA: TGTGCCAGCAGCTTCGAACCCGGCGGGGAGCTGTTTTTT.

This chain's CDR3 is CAISDSAGTNEKLFF. The CDR3 region has the DNA TGTGCCATCAGTGACTCAGCAGGGACTAATGAAAAACTGTTTTTT. The chain recombines TRBV10-3 with TRBJ1-4, with D maybe TRBD1 (5 bases). This CDR3 has 15 amino acids. V was shortened by 3 bases and J by 2 bases, with 10 bases between the two germline ends. Germline loops: CDR1 ENHRY, CDR2 SYGVKD.

J is TRBJ2-7 and V is TRBV21-1; the DNA was not used to check the table's D call, TRBD1. TRBV21-1 is annotated as a pseudogene. The CDR3 spans 15 residues. As DNA, the CDR3 is TGTGCCAGCAGCAAAGGACAGGCCGTTCTAAACGAGCAGTACGTC. It codes for CASSKGQAVLNEQYV.

V gene TRBV27 combines with J gene TRBJ1-5, with 9 bases that match TRBD1. The CDR3 consists of 17 residues. Germline V CDR1 and CDR2: MNHEY, SMNVEV (reference sequence). Germline trimming cut 5 bases from V and 7 bases from J; bases unmatched to any gene: 15. The DNA for the CDR3 is TGTGCCAGCAGTACCAGCTCCGGGACAGGGCACAGACAGCCCCAGCATTTT. It encodes CASSTSSGTGHRQPQHF.

The V and J genes are TRBV30 and TRBJ1-1; D remains ambiguous. Germline V gene sequence: CDR1 GTSNPN, CDR2 SVGIG (reference sequence). This CDR3 spans 10 amino acids. With 8 bases removed from V and 2 bases from J, the gap between germline ends came to 6 bases. The CDR3 region has the DNA TGTGCCCTTACAAACACTGAAGCTTTCTTT. The encoded protein is CALTNTEAFF. The full variable domain, in which reference TRBV30 and TRBJ1-1 provide the parts outside the CDR3, is SQTIHQWPATLVQPVGSPLSLECTVEGTSNPNLYWYRQAAGRGLQLLFYSVGIGQISSEVPQNLSASRPQDRQFILSSKKLLLSDSGFYLCALTNTEAFFGQGTRLTVV.

This chain connects TRBV5-1 to TRBJ2-3, with TRBD2 matching over 7 bases. CDR1 is SGHRS and CDR2 is YFSETQ in the germline V gene. V lost 1 base and J lost 4; bases outside the gene matches: 9. CDR3 size: 16 residues. Written as DNA, the CDR3 is TGCGCCAGCAGCTTGCTAGGACTAGAATCGGCAGATACGCAGTATTTT. Protein: CASSLLGLESADTQYF.

The rearrangement uses TRBV10-2 and TRBJ1-5; 10 nucleotides align to TRBD1. Germline V gene data show CDR1 as WSHSY and CDR2 as SAAADI. CDR3 length equals 16 residues. J gave up 6 bases and V 1 base, and 6 bases lay outside the gene matches. This CDR3 is CASSELTGGRGQPQHF. In nucleotides, the CDR3 is TGCGCCAGCAGTGAGTTGACAGGGGGCAGGGGTCAGCCCCAGCATTTT.

About this clone itself: One end of the junction is discordant with germline, which a read error may explain. This chain connects TRBV7-7 to TRBJ2-2; 9 nucleotides line up with TRBD1. Germline V gene sequence: CDR1 SSHAT, CDR2 FNYEAQ (reference sequence). The CDR3 sequence is 15 residues long. The CDR3 coding sequence is TGTGCTAGCAGTCCGAGGACAGGGGACACCGGGGAGCTGTTTTTT. Translating gives CASSPRTGDTGELFF.

The J gene is TRBJ1-1, the V gene TRBV18, with a weak D call TRBD1 (6 bases). Germline CDR1 KGHSH, CDR2 LQKENI. Deletions cut 4 bases from V and 3 bases from J, with 9 bases between. The CDR3 loop spans 13 amino acids. The CDR3, as DNA: TGTGCCAGCTCACGAGGGGGACACACTGAAGCTTTCTTT. It is translated as CASSRGGHTEAFF. The full variable domain, with the rest looked up from reference TRBV18 and TRBJ1-1, is NAGVMQNPRHLVRRRGQEARLRCSPMKGHSHVYWYRQLPEEGLKFMVYLQKENIIDESGMPKERFSAEFPKEGPSILRIQQVVRGDSAAYFCASSRGGHTEAFFGQGTRLTVV.

This chain uses TRBV12-3 or TRBV12-4 with TRBJ2-1; possible D gene TRBD1, 6 bases. This CDR3 contains 13 residues. The V end was cut by 6 bases, the J end by 10 bases, with 16 bases between. CDR3 protein: CASRFLGQLEQFF. The CDR3 region has the DNA TGTGCCAGCAGGTTTCTCGGACAGCTAGAGCAGTTCTTC.